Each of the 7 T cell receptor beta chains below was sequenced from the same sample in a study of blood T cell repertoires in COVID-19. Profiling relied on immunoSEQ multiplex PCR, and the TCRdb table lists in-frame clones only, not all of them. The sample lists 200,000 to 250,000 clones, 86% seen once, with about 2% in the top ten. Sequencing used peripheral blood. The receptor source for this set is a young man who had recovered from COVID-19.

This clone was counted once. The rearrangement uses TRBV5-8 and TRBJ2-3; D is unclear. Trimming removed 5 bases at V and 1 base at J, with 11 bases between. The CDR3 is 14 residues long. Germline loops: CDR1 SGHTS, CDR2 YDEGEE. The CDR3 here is CASRHDRGTDTQYF. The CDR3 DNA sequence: TGTGCCAGCAGGCATGACCGGGGCACAGATACGCAGTATTTT.

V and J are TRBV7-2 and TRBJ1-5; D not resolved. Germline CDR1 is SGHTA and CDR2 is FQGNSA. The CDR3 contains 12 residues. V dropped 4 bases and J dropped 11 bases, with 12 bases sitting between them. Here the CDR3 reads CASSSSPSAQHF. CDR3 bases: TGTGCCAGCAGCTCCTCCCCCTCGGCCCAGCATTTT.

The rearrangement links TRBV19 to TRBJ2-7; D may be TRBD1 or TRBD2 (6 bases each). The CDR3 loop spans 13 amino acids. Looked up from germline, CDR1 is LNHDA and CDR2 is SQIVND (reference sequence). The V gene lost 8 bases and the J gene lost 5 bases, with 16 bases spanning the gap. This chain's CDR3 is CASRIGGQNEQYF. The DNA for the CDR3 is TGTGCCAGTCGAATAGGGGGGCAAAACGAGCAGTACTTC.

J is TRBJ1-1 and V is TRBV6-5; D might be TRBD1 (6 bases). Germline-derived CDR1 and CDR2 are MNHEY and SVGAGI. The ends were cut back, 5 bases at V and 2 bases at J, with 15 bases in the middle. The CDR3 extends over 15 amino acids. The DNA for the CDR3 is TGTGCCAGCAGTAGACAAGGGGGGGGAAACACTGAAGCTTTCTTT. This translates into CASSRQGGGNTEAFF.

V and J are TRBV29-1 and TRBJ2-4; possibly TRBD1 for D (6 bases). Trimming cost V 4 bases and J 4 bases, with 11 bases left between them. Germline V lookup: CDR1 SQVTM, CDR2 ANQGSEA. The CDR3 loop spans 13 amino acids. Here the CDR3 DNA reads TGCAGCGTTGTGGGACAACAAAAAAACATTCAGTACTTC. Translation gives CSVVGQQKNIQYF.

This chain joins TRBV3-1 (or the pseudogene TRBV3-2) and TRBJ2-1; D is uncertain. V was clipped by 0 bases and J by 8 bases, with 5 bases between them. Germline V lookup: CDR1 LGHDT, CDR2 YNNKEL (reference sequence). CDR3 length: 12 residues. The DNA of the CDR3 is TGTGCCAGCAGCCAAGATGAGGATGAGCAGTTCTTC. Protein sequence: CASSQDEDEQFF.

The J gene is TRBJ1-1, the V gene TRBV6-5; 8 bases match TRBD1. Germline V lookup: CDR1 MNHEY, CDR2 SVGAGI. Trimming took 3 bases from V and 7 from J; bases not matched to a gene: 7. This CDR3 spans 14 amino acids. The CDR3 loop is CASSYQQGASEAFF. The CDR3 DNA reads TGTGCCAGCAGTTATCAGCAGGGGGCGAGTGAAGCTTTCTTT.